This TCR beta chain emerged from a study of shared clonotypes between healthy human individuals. Study-wide findings and caveats: Rarefaction indicated that sorted-subset sequencing remained incomplete although depth was large.

The table came from immunoSEQ multiplex PCR; TCRdb's copy has only in-frame clones and leaves some out. The sample lists fewer than 1.4 million clones; around 78% were seen once. Germline assignment: CDR1 ENHRY and CDR2 SYGVKD. With 7 bases clipped from V and 1 base from J, the junction kept 6 bases outside the gene matches. The CDR3 covers 15 residues. About this clone: Its antigen remains unidentified.

The TCR sequence derives from a young man in good health. Some clones in this sample may be carry-over from other donors' samples. Sequencing was done on a sample of memory CD4+ T cells from PBMCs. Documented subset: CD45RA-negative fraction. V usage is TRBV10-3 and J usage is TRBJ2-2; 7 bases line up with TRBD1. CDR3 region: CAIKKTGLNTGELFF. The CDR3 DNA is TGTGCCATCAAGAAGACAGGGCTGAACACCGGGGAGCTGTTTTTT.